A single sample is the source of the 4 T cell receptor beta chains below, sequenced in a study of radiotherapy plus CTLA-4 blockade in lung cancer. Clones were sequenced by immunoSEQ multiplex PCR, and TCRdb holds only the in-frame ones, with some missing. The data contain about 67,000 clones, around 76% of them singletons. Sequences were derived from peripheral blood, sampled from a patient treated with radiotherapy plus ipilimumab. The receptors come from a human donor with non-small cell lung cancer whose response to radiotherapy plus ipilimumab could not be evaluated. Some clones in this sample may be carry-over from other donors' samples.

The chain has TRBV7-9 and TRBJ1-2; no clear D gene. The CDR3 extends over 12 amino acids. V was cut by 6 bases and J by 5 bases, with 10 bases left in between. In germline, CDR1 is SEHNR, CDR2 FQNEAQ (reference sequence). CDR3 loop: CASSTEEYGYTF. The CDR3 coding sequence is TGTGCCAGCAGTACCGAGGAGTATGGCTACACCTTC.

The chain is built from TRBV5-1 and TRBJ2-7; 9 positions match TRBD1. CDR3 size: 14 residues. In germline, CDR1 is SGHRS, CDR2 YFSETQ. After removal of 3 bases from V and 3 bases from J, the junction contained 4 bases not matched to a gene. The CDR3 nucleotides read TGCGCCAGCAGCTGGACAGGGGATGGCTACGAGCAGTACTTC. Translated: CASSWTGDGYEQYF.

The chain joins TRBV4-2 to TRBJ2-5; D might be TRBD2 (5 bases). This CDR3 has 13 amino acids. CDR1 and CDR2 (germline): LGHNA, YNFKEQ. V shed 4 bases and J shed 5 bases, with 11 bases lying between them. CDR3 DNA sequence: TGTGCCAGCAGCCTATTTCCGGGGGAGACCCAGTACTTC. It codes for CASSLFPGETQYF.

The V call is TRBV7-9, the J call TRBJ1-4; 10 bases are shared with TRBD1. Germline V gene sequence: CDR1 SEHNR, CDR2 FQNEAQ (reference sequence). J gave up 7 bases and V 1 base, and 3 bases lay outside the gene matches. CDR3 size: 15 residues. This CDR3 is CASSLEGTGVEKLFF. CDR3 in DNA: TGTGCCAGCAGCTTAGAAGGGACAGGGGTTGAAAAACTGTTTTTT. The variable domain in full, completed from reference TRBV7-9 and TRBJ1-4, reads DTGVSQNPRHKITKRGQNVTFRCDPISEHNRLYWYRQTLGQGPEFLTYFQNEAQLEKSRLLSDRFSAERPKGSFSTLEIQRTEQGDSAMYLCASSLEGTGVEKLFFGSGTQLSVL.